This TCR beta chain appears in the sequencing data of a study of radiation and T cells in renal cell carcinoma. At the level of the study: Nephrectomy followed 15 Gy stereotactic body radiation by 4 weeks. Study-level points and caveats: In blood, top tumor clones expanded by 2 weeks, shrinking by 4.

In regard to this clone: Antigen unknown.

Time point indicated: baseline pretreatment blood. Treatment defined: 15 Gy SBRT to primary tumor, nephrectomy 4 weeks later. Serial blood draws occurred at baseline and 2 and 4 weeks post-SBRT. The data were produced by immunoSEQ multiplex PCR, yet TCRdb's version contains in-frame clones alone and is incomplete. The sample comprises some 100,000 clones, 70% to 85% of which are singletons, and 5% to 8% rests with the top ten. The CDR3 sequence is 15 residues long. Germline V lookup: CDR1 MGHRA, CDR2 YSYEKL. With 3 bases removed from V and 6 bases from J, the gap between germline ends came to 16 bases.

The genes are TRBV4-1 and TRBJ2-3; a weak D match, TRBD2 (6 bases). The origin of this receptor is a man aged 60 to 69 with renal cell carcinoma. This specimen was blood, taken from a patient whose treatment included radiotherapy and nephrectomy. The CDR3 nucleotides read TGCGCCAGCAGCCAGGGAGGACACCGCCGGGATACGCAGTATTTT. Protein sequence: CASSQGGHRRDTQYF.